This T cell receptor (beta chain) was sequenced in a study of blood T cell repertoires in COVID-19. Overall study: PBMCs, B-cell-depleted T cells, or T cells provided the cDNA or gDNA that made up the material.

The CDR3 loop spans 18 amino acids. Per germline, CDR1 SGHVS and CDR2 FNYEAQ. Trimming removed 1 base at V and 0 bases at J, with 15 bases between. Per the original data handling: How many nucleated cells were present was estimated from reference gene primer amplification. Profiled with immunoSEQ multiplex PCR; TCRdb holds only in-frame clones, not every one. The DNA gave D and trimming, while V, J and clone size come from that table. The table has 9,500 to 15,000 clones, approximately 85% seen once. The sample was peripheral blood. The receptor's source is a human donor in a cohort sampled during active COVID-19. The chain uses TRBV7-6 and TRBJ1-4; D remains ambiguous. Here the CDR3 DNA reads TGTGCCAGCAGCTTAGTTCCGCCGGCGGATGCAACTAATGAAAAACTGTTTTTT. This encodes CASSLVPPADATNEKLFF.